Described below is a single T cell receptor (beta chain) sequence and its context. The antigen is not known. Within the sample, other DNA sequences also encode this same CDR3. The record originates from a study of long-term antiretroviral therapy in people with HIV. Study-wide results and caveats: Sampling of blood ran from the mid-2000s to the late 2010s, and older ART regimens were possibly in use. Controls had broader CDR3 length ranges than HIV repertoires did. Adherence to ART, viral resistance and therapy changes lacked any data.

Version v3.0 of the immunoSEQ assay was performed at survey level. The assay was immunoSEQ multiplex PCR, and TCRdb's table has in-frame clones only and misses some. This repertoire shows about 36,000 clones, 75% to 90% found once; its top ten account for under 6.5%. Sampling of each donor yielded at least one pre-ART PBMC sample and at least two post-ART PBMC samples. This CDR3 has 12 residues. Germline CDR1 and CDR2: SGHTA and FQGNSA. Trimming stripped 5 bases from V and 2 bases from J, with 4 bases between. The V and J genes are TRBV7-2 and TRBJ1-3; D not certain. The TCR sequence derives from a young man with HIV. Sequenced here: unsorted PBMCs, sampled 3.4 years after starting antiretroviral therapy. Here the CDR3 DNA reads TGTGCCAGCAGCCTTACTGGAAACACCATATATTTT. As protein: CASSLTGNTIYF.